This TCR beta chain appears in the sequencing data of a study of regulatory T cells in long-lasting Graves disease. Arm-PCR with iRepertoire HTBI primers amplified the CDR3 regions for these TCR beta libraries. TCRdb itself ran the multiplex PCR reads through MiXCR, one entry per CDR3 protein. The repertoire has hundreds of thousands of distinct CDR3 sequences, about 15% of them found once; the top ten carry about 11%. Regarding time point: newly diagnosed GD, antithyroid drugs for less than 3 months. From PBMCs, RNA was extracted and then used to make the TCR library. The same sample was also studied in work on T cells in Graves' hyperthyroidism and ophthalmopathy. That work states: The HTBI primer set was used in a first-round RT-PCR of the TCR CDR3.

The sample here was peripheral blood mononuclear cells (PBMCs), taken at new diagnosis, from a patient treated with antithyroid drugs. The sequence was collected from a man younger than 35 with Graves disease.

CDR3 DNA: TGTGCCAGCAGCCCCTCCCTGGACGAGCAGTACTTC. This encodes CASSPSLDEQYF. The chain employs TRBV6-1 and TRBJ2-7; D unclear. Germline V CDR1 and CDR2: MNHNS, SASEGT. The CDR3 contains 12 residues. V lost 6 bases and J 5 bases, leaving 11 bases between the germline ends.